This record looks at one TCR beta chain sequence and its context. As yet, its antigen is unknown. Healthy donors of bone marrow made up the group. CDR3 length: 16 amino acids. Unmatched junction bases numbered 13, after V lost 9 bases and J lost 7 bases. From germline, CDR1 is SEHNR and CDR2 FQNEAQ (reference sequence). In the PCR, 60 Vbeta and 13 Jbeta primers were used. Clones were sequenced by immunoSEQ multiplex PCR, and TCRdb holds only the in-frame ones, with some missing. The table includes some 180,000 clones, 75% to 90% detected once. These data are taken from a study of cytomegalovirus exposure and HLA in healthy donors. In the study overall: Unique TCRs numbering some 93 million, obtained from HLA-typed donors, made up an early data release.

Findings and caveats of the study: TCR beta sequences numbering more than 15,000 were associated with HLA alleles at 0.05 false discovery rate in a later analysis.

Sequenced: PBMCs. The clonotype comes from a boy aged 2 to 10 in good health and CMV-seronegative. The chain links TRBV7-9 to TRBJ2-1, with TRBD2 identical over 12 bases. The chain's CDR3 is CASIPETSGSLNEQFF. CDR3 DNA sequence: TGTGCCAGTATCCCGGAGACTAGCGGGAGTCTTAATGAGCAGTTCTTC.